Following are 19 T cell receptor beta chains from one sample sequenced in a study of beta chain features in type 1 diabetes. Expressed TCRB transcripts were sequenced, since all the RNA that had been isolated was reverse transcribed. Produced via immunoSEQ multiplex PCR; TCRdb's table is partial and in-frame only. The sample consists of 250,000 to 350,000 clones, approximately 14% of them appearing once. Source material: central memory CD4+ T cells from blood. Every receptor here comes from a man younger than 40 in good health.

This chain connects TRBV6-5 to TRBJ1-6, with D tentatively TRBD1 (6 bases). Germline V gives CDR1 MNHEY, CDR2 SVGAGI. CDR3 length equals 14 residues. Deletions cut 6 bases from V and 8 bases from J, with 14 bases between. The CDR3 loop is CASSRTVEDSPLHF. CDR3 nucleotides: TGTGCCAGCAGCCGGACAGTAGAAGATTCACCCCTCCACTTT.

This clone was picked up a small number of times. This chain joins TRBV7-3 and TRBJ2-7, with 9 bases fitting TRBD1. V trimming: 5 bases; J trimming: 6 bases; junction bases outside the gene matches: 17. CDR1 is SGHTA and CDR2 is FQGTGA in the germline V gene. This CDR3 comprises 17 residues. CDR3 DNA: TGTGCCAGCAGCCCAAGACCGGGACAGGGCCCTTTCTCCGAGCAGTACTTC. Translation: CASSPRPGQGPFSEQYF.

The sample holds one count of this clone. The gene calls are TRBV9 and TRBJ2-7, with D possibly being TRBD2 (6 bases). Germline V gene sequence: CDR1 SGDLS, CDR2 YYNGEE. The CDR3 runs 15 residues. V lost 7 bases, J lost 2 bases, and 19 bases lay in between. The DNA for the CDR3 is TGTGCCAGCTCCGAGGGGACTTCGGGTCCCTACGAGCAGTACTTC. The encoded protein is CASSEGTSGPYEQYF.

J is TRBJ2-6 and V is TRBV29-1; perhaps D is TRBD1 or TRBD2 (5 bases each). The CDR3 has 14 amino acids. Looked up from germline, CDR1 is SQVTM and CDR2 is ANQGSEA. The ends were cut back, 3 bases at V and 12 bases at J, with 18 bases in the middle. The CDR3 loop is CSVEGLTNPRVLTF. CDR3 nucleotides: TGCAGCGTTGAGGGGCTGACTAACCCCCGCGTCCTGACTTTC.

There are a few counts of this clone. This sequence joins TRBV25-1 and TRBJ2-7; D is uncertain. V was cut by 3 bases and J by 7 bases, with 13 bases left in between. The CDR3 has 13 amino acids. Germline loops: CDR1 MGHDK, CDR2 SYGVNS. The CDR3 DNA reads TGTGCCAGCAGTGATCCGACACGTCCGGAGCAGTACTTC. Its protein product is CASSDPTRPEQYF.

V gene TRBV11-2 combines with J gene TRBJ2-3; D is perhaps TRBD2 (6 bases). Germline lookup yields CDR1 SGHAT and CDR2 FQNNGV. Trimming removed 7 bases from V and 6 bases from J, with 8 bases in between. There are 11 residues in the CDR3. The CDR3 region has the DNA TGTGCCAGCACCCTAGCGGATACGCAGTATTTT. Protein sequence: CASTLADTQYF.

This clone has only a few counts. The rearrangement uses TRBV11-3 and TRBJ1-2; no clear D. The V and J ends lost 2 bases and 1 base respectively, with 8 bases between them. CDR3 length: 14 amino acids. Germline V gene lookup returns CDR1 SGHNT and CDR2 YENEEA. The CDR3 reads CASSLRSNNYGYTF. The CDR3, as DNA: TGTGCCAGCAGCTTACGGTCGAATAACTATGGCTACACCTTC.

This clone was observed a handful of times. The rearrangement links TRBV11-3 to TRBJ1-1, with TRBD1 as a possible D gene (6 bases). Trimming shortened V by 5 bases and J by 8 bases, and 12 bases separated the two germline ends. The CDR3 totals 12 residues. Germline CDR1 is SGHNT and CDR2 is YENEEA. DNA of the CDR3: TGTGCCAGCAGCACGGGGGCCAGGGAAGCTTTCTTT. Residues: CASSTGAREAFF.

The chain links TRBV7-6 to TRBJ2-5; TRBD1 is a possible D gene (6 bases). The CDR3 has 13 amino acids. The germline CDR1 and CDR2 sequences are SGHVS and FNYEAQ. V lost 5 bases and J lost 4, with 11 bases in between. CDR3 sequence: CASSETGLETQYF. The DNA for the CDR3 is TGTGCCAGCAGCGAAACAGGGTTAGAGACCCAGTACTTC.

The chain employs TRBV10-3 and TRBJ1-1; possibly TRBD1 for D (5 bases). V dropped 2 bases and J dropped 5 bases, with 15 bases sitting between them. CDR1 is ENHRY and CDR2 is SYGVKD in the germline V gene. The CDR3 length is 15 residues. The CDR3 bases are TGTGCCATCAGTGAGATAGGGATCGGGGGGACTGAAGCTTTCTTT. Translated: CAISEIGIGGTEAFF.

The chain uses TRBV18 and TRBJ1-1; D not certain. The CDR3 has 13 residues. Trimming removed 0 bases from V and 11 bases from J, with 13 bases in between. Germline V CDR1 and CDR2: KGHSH, LQKENI. Written as DNA, the CDR3 is TGTGCCAGCTCACCACCGAGCCGCCAAGAGGCTTTCTTT. As protein: CASSPPSRQEAFF. Looking up the rest from reference TRBV18 and TRBJ1-1 gives the full variable domain: NAGVMQNPRHLVRRRGQEARLRCSPMKGHSHVYWYRQLPEEGLKFMVYLQKENIIDESGMPKERFSAEFPKEGPSILRIQQVVRGDSAAYFCASSPPSRQEAFFGQGTRLTVV.

V and J are TRBV15 and TRBJ2-7; the D is unclear. This CDR3 has 12 residues. Germline-derived CDR1 and CDR2 are LNHNV and YYDKDF (reference sequence). Trimming cost V 1 base and J 9 bases, with 10 bases left between them. CDR3 in DNA: TGTGCCACCAGCAGAGGAGATGGGTGGCAGTACGTC. It translates to CATSRGDGWQYV.

This clone was recorded at least ten times. This chain links TRBV23-1 with TRBJ2-7, with D uncertain. TRBV23-1 is identified as an open reading frame with a role that is uncertain. This CDR3 region has 12 residues. The V and J ends lost 7 bases and 0 bases respectively, with 7 bases between them. This CDR3 reads CASTGSSYEQYV. CDR3 DNA sequence: TGCGCCAGCACAGGAAGCTCCTACGAGCAGTACGTC.

This clone was seen more than once but under ten times. The CDR3 here is CASSQTGQGLSPLHF. The CDR3 coding sequence is TGTGCCAGCAGCCAGACAGGACAGGGACTTTCACCCCTCCACTTT. The chain employs TRBV7-2 and TRBJ1-6; 8 bases match TRBD1. Looked up from germline, CDR1 is SGHTA and CDR2 is FQGNSA. With 5 bases clipped from V and 9 bases from J, the junction kept 9 bases outside the gene matches. The CDR3 has 15 amino acids.

This clone showed up just a few times. The gene calls are TRBV5-1 and TRBJ1-4; the D gene is possibly TRBD1 (6 bases). Trimming removed 3 bases from V and 7 bases from J, with 13 bases in between. This CDR3 spans 14 amino acids. Germline CDR1 SGHRS, CDR2 YFSETQ. The CDR3 is CASSSGVEGEKLFF. CDR3 DNA: TGCGCCAGCAGCTCAGGGGTAGAGGGTGAAAAACTGTTTTTT.

The rearrangement links TRBV11-2 to TRBJ2-1; no firm D call. The V gene lost 1 base and the J gene lost 4 bases, with 5 bases spanning the gap. The CDR3 consists of 13 residues. CDR1 is SGHAT and CDR2 is FQNNGV in the germline V gene. CDR3 nucleotides: TGTGCCAGCAGCTTAGCCCAATACAATGAGCAGTTCTTC. Protein: CASSLAQYNEQFF.

Many counts were recorded for this clone. V and J are TRBV5-4 and TRBJ2-1, with D tentatively TRBD2 (6 bases). Trimming stripped 4 bases from V and 7 bases from J, with 15 bases between. This CDR3 has 14 amino acids. Germline V gene sequence: CDR1 SGHNT, CDR2 YYREEE (reference sequence). The CDR3 protein is CASSPPGGTNEQFF. CDR3 nucleotide sequence: TGTGCCAGCAGCCCCCCTGGCGGGACTAATGAGCAGTTCTTC.

This clone was picked up a small number of times. The V and J genes are TRBV5-1 and TRBJ2-2; D is possibly TRBD2 (6 bases). The CDR3 runs 15 residues. V shed 5 bases and J shed 7 bases, with 18 bases lying between them. CDR1 is SGHRS, CDR2 YFSETQ, per germline. Here the CDR3 DNA reads TGCGCCAGCAGTCCCGGGAACCCGGAGGGCGGGGAGCTGTTTTTT. Its translation: CASSPGNPEGGELFF.

V usage is TRBV19 and J usage is TRBJ1-4; 9 bases are a match to TRBD1. The germline V gene encodes CDR1 LNHDA and CDR2 SQIVND (reference sequence). The CDR3 has 14 residues. The V gene end was trimmed by 5 bases and the J gene end by 11 bases; junction bases not matched to a gene: 9. Written as DNA, the CDR3 is TGTGCCAGTAGTCTGGGACAGGGAGTTAGCAAACTGTTTTTT. Translated: CASSLGQGVSKLFF.